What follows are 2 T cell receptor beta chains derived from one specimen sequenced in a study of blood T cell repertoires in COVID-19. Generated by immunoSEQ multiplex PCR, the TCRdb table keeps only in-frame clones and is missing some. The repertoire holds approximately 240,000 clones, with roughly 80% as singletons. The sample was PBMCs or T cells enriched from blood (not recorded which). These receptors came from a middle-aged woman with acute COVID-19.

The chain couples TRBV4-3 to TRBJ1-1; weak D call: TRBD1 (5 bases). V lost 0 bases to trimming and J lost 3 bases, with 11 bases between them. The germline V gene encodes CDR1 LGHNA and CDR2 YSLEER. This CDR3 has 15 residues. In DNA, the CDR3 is TGCGCCAGCAGCCAAGACGCAGGGAGGGACACTGAAGCTTTCTTT. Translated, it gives CASSQDAGRDTEAFF.

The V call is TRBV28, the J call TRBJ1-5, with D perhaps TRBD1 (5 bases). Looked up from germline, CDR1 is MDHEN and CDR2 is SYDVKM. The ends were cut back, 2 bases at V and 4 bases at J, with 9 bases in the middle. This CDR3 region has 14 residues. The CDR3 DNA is TGTGCCAGCAGTTTAAACGGGGGGAATCAGCCCCAGCATTTT. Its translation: CASSLNGGNQPQHF.